The entry that follows covers one T cell receptor beta chain sequence. One junction end does not reproduce the germline sequence, and a read error may be involved. This entry belongs to a study of cytomegalovirus exposure and HLA in healthy donors. CDR1 and CDR2 from the germline V gene are KGHSH and LQKENI. This CDR3 contains 14 residues. Primers for the PCR totalled 60 Vbeta and 13 Jbeta. Produced via immunoSEQ multiplex PCR; TCRdb's table is partial and in-frame only. The repertoire consists of 150,000 to 200,000 clones, with approximately 82% occurring once and the leading ten covering around 10%.

The material sequenced was PBMCs. The source of this sequence is a man between 18 and 35 years old in good health and CMV-seropositive. The chain joins TRBV18 to TRBJ1-2; D may be TRBD1 (6 bases). As DNA, the CDR3 is TGTGCCAGCTCACCAATGAGACAGGAAGATGGCTACCCCTTC. This encodes CASSPMRQEDGYPF. The full variable domain, its missing parts supplied by reference TRBV18 and TRBJ1-2, is NAGVMQNPRHLVRRRGQEARLRCSPMKGHSHVYWYRQLPEEGLKFMVYLQKENIIDESGMPKERFSAEFPKEGPSILRIQQVVRGDSAAYFCASSPMRQEDGYPFGSGTRLTVV.